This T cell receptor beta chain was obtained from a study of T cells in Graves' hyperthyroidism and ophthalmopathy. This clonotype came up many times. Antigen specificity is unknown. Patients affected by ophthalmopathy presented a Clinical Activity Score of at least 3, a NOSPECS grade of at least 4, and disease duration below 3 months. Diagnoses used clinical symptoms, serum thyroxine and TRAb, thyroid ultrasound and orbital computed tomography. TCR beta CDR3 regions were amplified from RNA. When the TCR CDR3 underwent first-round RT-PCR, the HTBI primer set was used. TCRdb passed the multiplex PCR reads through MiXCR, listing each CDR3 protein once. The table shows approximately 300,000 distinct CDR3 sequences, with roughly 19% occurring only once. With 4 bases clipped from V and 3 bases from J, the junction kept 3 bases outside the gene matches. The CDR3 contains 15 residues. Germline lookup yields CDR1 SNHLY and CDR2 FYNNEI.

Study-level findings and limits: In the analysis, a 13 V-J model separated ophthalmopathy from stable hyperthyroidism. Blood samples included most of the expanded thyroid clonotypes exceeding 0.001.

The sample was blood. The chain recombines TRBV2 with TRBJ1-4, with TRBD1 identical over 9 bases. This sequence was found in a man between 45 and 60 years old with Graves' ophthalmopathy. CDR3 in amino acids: CASSARDRANEKLFF. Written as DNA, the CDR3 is TGTGCCAGCAGTGCCCGGGACAGGGCTAATGAAAAACTGTTTTTT.